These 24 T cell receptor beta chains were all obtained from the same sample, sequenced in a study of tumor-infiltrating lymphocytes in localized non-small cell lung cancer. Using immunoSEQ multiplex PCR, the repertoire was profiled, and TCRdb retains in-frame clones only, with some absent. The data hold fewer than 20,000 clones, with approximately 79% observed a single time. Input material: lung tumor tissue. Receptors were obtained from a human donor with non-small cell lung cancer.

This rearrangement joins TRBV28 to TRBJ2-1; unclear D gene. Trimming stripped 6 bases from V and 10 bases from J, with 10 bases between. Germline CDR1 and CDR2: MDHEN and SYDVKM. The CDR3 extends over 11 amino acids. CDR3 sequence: CASSPASEQFF. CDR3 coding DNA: TGTGCCAGCAGCCCTGCATCCGAGCAGTTCTTC.

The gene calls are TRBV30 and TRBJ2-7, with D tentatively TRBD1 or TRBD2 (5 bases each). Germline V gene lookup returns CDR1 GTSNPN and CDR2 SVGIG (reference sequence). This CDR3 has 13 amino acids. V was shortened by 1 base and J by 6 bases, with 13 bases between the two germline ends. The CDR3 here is CAWSASSGREQYF. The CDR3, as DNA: TGTGCCTGGAGTGCCTCGTCGGGACGCGAGCAGTACTTC.

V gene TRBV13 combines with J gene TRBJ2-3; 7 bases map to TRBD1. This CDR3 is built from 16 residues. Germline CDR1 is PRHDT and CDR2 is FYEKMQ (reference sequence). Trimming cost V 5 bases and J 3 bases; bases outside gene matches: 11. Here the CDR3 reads CASSPRAGGMTDTQYF. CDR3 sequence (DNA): TGTGCCAGCAGCCCCCGGGCAGGGGGTATGACAGATACGCAGTATTTT.

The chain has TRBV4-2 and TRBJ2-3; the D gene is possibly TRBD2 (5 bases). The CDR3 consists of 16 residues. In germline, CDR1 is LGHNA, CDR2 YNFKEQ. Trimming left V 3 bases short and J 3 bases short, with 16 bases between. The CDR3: CASSHSGESGTDTQYF. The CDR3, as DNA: TGTGCCAGCAGCCATTCTGGGGAGAGCGGAACAGATACGCAGTATTTT.

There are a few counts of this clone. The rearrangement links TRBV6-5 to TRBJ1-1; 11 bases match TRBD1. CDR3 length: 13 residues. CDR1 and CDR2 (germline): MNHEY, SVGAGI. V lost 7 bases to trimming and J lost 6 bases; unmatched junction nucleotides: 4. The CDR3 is CASTGQGASEAFF. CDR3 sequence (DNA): TGTGCCAGCACCGGACAGGGGGCGTCTGAAGCTTTCTTT.

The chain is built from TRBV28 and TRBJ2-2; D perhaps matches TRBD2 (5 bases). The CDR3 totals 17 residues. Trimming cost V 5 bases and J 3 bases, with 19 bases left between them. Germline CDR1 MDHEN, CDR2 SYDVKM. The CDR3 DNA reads TGTGCCAGCAGTCCTGGGAGTTGGGGAAGGGACACCGGGGAGCTGTTTTTT. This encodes CASSPGSWGRDTGELFF.

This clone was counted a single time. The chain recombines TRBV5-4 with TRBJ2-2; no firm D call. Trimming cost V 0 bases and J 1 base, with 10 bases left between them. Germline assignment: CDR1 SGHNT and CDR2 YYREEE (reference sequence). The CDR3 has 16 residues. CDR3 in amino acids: CASSLATDGNTGELFF. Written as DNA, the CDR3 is TGTGCCAGCAGCTTGGCAACGGACGGGAACACCGGGGAGCTGTTTTTT.

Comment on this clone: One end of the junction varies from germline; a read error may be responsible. The chain's CDR3 is CASSKQMNTEAFF. CDR3 nucleotides: TGTGCTAGCAGCAAACAGATGAACACTGAAGCTTTCTTT. This rearrangement joins TRBV7-7 to TRBJ1-1, with D hard to call. The CDR3 spans 13 residues. From germline, CDR1 is SSHAT and CDR2 FNYEAQ (reference sequence).

CDR3 region: CASSYLAGIYYEQYF. Written as DNA, the CDR3 is TGTGCCAGCAGTTACTTAGCAGGGATCTACTACGAGCAGTACTTC. The chain carries TRBV6-6 and TRBJ2-7, with D perhaps matching TRBD1 (5 bases). Germline V lookup: CDR1 MNHNY, CDR2 SVGAGI (reference sequence). Trimming took off 1 base at V and 3 bases at J, with 13 bases between the two ends. The length of the CDR3 is 15 residues.

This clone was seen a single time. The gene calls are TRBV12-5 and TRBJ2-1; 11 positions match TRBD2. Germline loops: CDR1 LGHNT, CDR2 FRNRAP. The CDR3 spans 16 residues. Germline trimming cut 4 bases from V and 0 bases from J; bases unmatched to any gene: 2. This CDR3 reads CASGSTSGGSYNEQFF. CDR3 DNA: TGTGCTAGTGGTTCTACTAGCGGGGGCTCCTACAATGAGCAGTTCTTC.

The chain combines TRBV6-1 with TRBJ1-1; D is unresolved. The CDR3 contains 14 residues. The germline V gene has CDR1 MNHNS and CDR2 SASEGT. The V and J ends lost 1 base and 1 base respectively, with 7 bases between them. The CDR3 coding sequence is TGTGCCAGCAGTGAAGTGCCCGGGAACACTGAAGCTTTCTTT. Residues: CASSEVPGNTEAFF.

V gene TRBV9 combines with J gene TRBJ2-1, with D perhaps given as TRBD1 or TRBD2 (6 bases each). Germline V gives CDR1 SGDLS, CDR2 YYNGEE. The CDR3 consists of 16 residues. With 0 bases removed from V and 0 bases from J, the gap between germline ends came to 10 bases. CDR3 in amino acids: CASSVDGGRSYNEQFF. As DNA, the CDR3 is TGTGCCAGCAGCGTAGATGGGGGGCGCTCCTACAATGAGCAGTTCTTC.

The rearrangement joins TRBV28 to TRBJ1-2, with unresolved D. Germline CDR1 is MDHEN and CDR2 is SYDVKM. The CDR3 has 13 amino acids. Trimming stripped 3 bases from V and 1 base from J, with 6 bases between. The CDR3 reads CASSLKVNYGYTF. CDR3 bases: TGTGCCAGCAGTTTGAAAGTTAACTATGGCTACACCTTC.

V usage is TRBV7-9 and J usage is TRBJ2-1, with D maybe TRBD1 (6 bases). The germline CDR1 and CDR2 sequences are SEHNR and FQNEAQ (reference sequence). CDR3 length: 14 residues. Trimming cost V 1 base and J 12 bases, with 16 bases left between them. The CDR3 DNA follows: TGTGCCAGCAGCTTAGGGACAGAGGGCCATGGGCAGTTCTTC. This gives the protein CASSLGTEGHGQFF. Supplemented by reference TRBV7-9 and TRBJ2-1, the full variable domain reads DTGVSQNPRHKITKRGQNVTFRCDPISEHNRLYWYRQTLGQGPEFLTYFQNEAQLEKSRLLSDRFSAERPKGSFSTLEIQRTEQGDSAMYLCASSLGTEGHGQFFGPGTRLTVL.

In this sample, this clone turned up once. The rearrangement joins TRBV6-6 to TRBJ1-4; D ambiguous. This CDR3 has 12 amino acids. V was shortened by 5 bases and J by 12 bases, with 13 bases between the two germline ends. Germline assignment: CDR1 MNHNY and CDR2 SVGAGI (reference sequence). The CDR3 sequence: CASSPSGSQLFF. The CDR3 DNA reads TGTGCCAGCAGTCCCTCGGGTAGCCAACTGTTTTTT.

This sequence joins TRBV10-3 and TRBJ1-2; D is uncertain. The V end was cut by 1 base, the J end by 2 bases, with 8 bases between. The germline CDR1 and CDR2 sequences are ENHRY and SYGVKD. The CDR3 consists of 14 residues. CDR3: CAISELTENYGYTF. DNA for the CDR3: TGTGCCATCAGTGAGTTGACGGAGAACTATGGCTACACCTTC.

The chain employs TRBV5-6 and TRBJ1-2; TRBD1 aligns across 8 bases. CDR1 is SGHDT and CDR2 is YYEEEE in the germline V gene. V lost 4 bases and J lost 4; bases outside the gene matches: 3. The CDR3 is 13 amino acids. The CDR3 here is CASSQDRAYGYTF. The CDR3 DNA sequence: TGTGCCAGCAGCCAGGACAGGGCCTATGGCTACACCTTC. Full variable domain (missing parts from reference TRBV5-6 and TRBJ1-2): DAGVTQSPTHLIKTRGQQVTLRCSPKSGHDTVSWYQQALGQGPQFIFQYYEEEERQRGNFPDRFSGHQFPNYSSELNVNALLLGDSALYLCASSQDRAYGYTFGSGTRLTVV.

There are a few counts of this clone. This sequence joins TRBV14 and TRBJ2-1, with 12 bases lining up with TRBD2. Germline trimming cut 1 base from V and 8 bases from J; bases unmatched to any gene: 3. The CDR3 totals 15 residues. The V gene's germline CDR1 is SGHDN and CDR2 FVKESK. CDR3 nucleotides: TGTGCCAGCAGCCAAGGAACTAGCGGGAGGTATGAGCAGTTCTTC. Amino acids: CASSQGTSGRYEQFF.

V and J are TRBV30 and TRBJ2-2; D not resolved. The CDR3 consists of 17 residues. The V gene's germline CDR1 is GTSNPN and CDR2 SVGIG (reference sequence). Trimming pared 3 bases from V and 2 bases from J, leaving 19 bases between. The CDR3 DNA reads TGTGCCTGGAGCCCATTCATCTGGGCCCTTAACACCGGGGAGCTGTTTTTT. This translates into CAWSPFIWALNTGELFF.

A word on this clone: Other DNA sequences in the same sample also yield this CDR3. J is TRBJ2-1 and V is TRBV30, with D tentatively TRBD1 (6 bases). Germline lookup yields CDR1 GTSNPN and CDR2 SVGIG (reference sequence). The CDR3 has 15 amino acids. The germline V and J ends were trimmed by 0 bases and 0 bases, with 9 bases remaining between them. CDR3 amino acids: CAWSVGHSSYNEQFF. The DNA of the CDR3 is TGTGCCTGGAGTGTGGGACATAGCTCCTACAATGAGCAGTTCTTC.

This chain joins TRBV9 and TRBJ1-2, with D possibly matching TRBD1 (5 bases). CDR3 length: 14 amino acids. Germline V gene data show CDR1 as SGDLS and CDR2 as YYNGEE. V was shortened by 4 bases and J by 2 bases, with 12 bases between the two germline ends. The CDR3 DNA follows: TGTGCCAGCAGCCCCCGACGGGACAACTATGGCTACACCTTC. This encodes CASSPRRDNYGYTF.

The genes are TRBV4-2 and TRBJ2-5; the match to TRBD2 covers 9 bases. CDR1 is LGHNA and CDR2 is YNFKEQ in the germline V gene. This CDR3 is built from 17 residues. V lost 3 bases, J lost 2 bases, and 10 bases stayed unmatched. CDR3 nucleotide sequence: TGTGCCAGCAGCCAGGAAGGACTAGCGCGGGTTCAAGAGACCCAGTACTTC. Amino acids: CASSQEGLARVQETQYF.

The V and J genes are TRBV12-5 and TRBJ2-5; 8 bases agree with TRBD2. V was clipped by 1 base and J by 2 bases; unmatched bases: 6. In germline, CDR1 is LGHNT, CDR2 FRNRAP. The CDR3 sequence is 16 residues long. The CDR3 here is CASGLGAGATQETQYF. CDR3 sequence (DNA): TGTGCTAGTGGTTTGGGAGCGGGAGCAACGCAAGAGACCCAGTACTTC.

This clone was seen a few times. CDR3 protein: CASSLGLGAQETQYF. The DNA for the CDR3 is TGTGCCAGCAGCCTAGGGCTGGGGGCCCAAGAGACCCAGTACTTC. The chain uses TRBV2 and TRBJ2-5, with D tentatively TRBD1 (6 bases). Germline V CDR1 and CDR2: SNHLY, FYNNEI. V dropped 6 bases and J dropped 1 base, with 15 bases sitting between them. The CDR3 length is 15 residues. Supplemented by reference TRBV2 and TRBJ2-5, the full variable domain reads EPEVTQTPSHQVTQMGQEVILRCVPISNHLYFYWYRQILGQKVEFLVSFYNNEISEKSEIFDDQFSVERPDGSNFTLKIRSTKLEDSAMYFCASSLGLGAQETQYFGPGTRLLVL.